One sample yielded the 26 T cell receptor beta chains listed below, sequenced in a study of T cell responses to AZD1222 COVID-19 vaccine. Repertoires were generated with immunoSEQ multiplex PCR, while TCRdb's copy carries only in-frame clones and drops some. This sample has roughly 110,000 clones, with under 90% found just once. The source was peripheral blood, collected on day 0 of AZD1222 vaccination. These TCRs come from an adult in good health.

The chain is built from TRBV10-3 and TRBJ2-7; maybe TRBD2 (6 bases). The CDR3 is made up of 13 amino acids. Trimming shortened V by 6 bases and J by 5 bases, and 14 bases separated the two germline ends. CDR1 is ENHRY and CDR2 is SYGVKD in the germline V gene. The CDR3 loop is CAISDREPNEQYF. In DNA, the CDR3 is TGTGCCATCAGCGACCGGGAGCCTAACGAGCAGTACTTC.

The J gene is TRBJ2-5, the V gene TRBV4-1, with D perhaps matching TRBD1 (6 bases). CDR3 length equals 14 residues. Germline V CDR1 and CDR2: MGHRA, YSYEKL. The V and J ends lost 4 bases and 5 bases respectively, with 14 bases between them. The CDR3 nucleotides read TGCGCCAGCAGCCTCAGGGGTTCCGGGGAGACCCAGTACTTC. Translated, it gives CASSLRGSGETQYF.

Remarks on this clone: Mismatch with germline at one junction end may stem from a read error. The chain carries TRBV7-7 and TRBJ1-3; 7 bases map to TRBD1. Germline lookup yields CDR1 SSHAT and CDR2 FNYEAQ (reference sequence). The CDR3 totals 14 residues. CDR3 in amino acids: CASRRQGHLDTIYF. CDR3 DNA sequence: TGTGCTAGCAGACGACAGGGCCATCTGGACACCATATATTTT.

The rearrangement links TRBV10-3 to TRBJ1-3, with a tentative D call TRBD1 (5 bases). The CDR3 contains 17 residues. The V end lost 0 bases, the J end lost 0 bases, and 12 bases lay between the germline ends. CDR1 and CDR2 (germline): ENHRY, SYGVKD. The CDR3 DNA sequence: TGTGCCATCAGTGAGTCGGGGGGACGGCTCTCTGGAAACACCATATATTTT. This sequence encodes CAISESGGRLSGNTIYF.

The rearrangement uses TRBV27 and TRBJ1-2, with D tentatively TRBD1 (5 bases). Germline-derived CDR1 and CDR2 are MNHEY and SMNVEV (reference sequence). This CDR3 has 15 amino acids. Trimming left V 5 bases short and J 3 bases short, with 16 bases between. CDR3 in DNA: TGTGCCAGCAGTCTTATCGGGGCAGGACACTATGGCTACACCTTC. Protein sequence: CASSLIGAGHYGYTF.

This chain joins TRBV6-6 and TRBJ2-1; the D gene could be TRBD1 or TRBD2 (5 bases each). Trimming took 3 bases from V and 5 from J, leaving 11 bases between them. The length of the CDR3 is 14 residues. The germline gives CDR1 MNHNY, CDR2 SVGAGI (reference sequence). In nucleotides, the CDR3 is TGTGCCAGCAGTTATCAGGGACGGGACAATGAGCAGTTCTTC. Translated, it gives CASSYQGRDNEQFF.

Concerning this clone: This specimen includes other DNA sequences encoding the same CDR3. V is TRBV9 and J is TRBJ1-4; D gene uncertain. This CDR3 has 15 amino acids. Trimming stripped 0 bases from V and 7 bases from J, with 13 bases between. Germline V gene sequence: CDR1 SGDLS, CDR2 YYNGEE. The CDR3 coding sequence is TGTGCCAGCAGCGTAGGGGGTAGGGAGGGTGAAAAACTGTTTTTT. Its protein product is CASSVGGREGEKLFF.

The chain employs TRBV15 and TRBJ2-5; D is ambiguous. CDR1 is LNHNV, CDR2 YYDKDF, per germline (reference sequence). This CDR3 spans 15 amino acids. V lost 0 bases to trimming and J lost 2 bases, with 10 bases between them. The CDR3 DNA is TGTGCCACCAGCAGAGAGGCAGGCCGACAAGAGACCCAGTACTTC. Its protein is CATSREAGRQETQYF.

The CDR3 reads CASSLGPGRGSSYNSPLHF. The CDR3 coding sequence is TGTGCCAGCAGCTTAGGTCCAGGGAGGGGAAGCTCCTATAATTCACCCCTCCACTTT. The rearrangement links TRBV7-2 to TRBJ1-6; maybe TRBD1 (5 bases). Germline values: CDR1 SGHTA, CDR2 FQGNSA. There are 19 residues in the CDR3. The ends were cut back, 1 base at V and 0 bases at J, with 16 bases in the middle.

The CDR3 sequence is CASSIEPYSNQPQHF. CDR3 nucleotide sequence: TGTGCCAGTAGTATAGAGCCCTATAGCAATCAGCCCCAGCATTTT. The chain joins TRBV19 to TRBJ1-5; D uncertain. V lost 0 bases and J 0 bases, leaving 6 bases between the germline ends. Germline V lookup: CDR1 LNHDA, CDR2 SQIVND (reference sequence). This CDR3 region has 15 residues.

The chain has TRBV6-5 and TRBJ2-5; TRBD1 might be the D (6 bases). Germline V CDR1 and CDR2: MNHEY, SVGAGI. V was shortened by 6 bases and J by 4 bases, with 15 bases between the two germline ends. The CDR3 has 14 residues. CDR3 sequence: CASSLQGDGETQYF. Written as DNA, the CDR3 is TGTGCCAGCAGCTTACAGGGCGACGGAGAGACCCAGTACTTC.

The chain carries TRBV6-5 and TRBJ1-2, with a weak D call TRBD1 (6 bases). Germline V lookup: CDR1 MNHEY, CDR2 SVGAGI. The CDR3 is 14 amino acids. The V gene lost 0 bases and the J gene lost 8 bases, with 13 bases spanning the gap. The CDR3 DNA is TGTGCCAGCAGTTACTCGAGAAGGGGGAACGGCTACACCTTC. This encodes CASSYSRRGNGYTF.

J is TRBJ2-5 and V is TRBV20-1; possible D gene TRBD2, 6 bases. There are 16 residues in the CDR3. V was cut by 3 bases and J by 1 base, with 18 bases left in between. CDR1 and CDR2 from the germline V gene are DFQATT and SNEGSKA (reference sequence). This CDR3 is CSASTIAGPIQETQYF. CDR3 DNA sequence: TGCAGTGCTAGTACCATTGCGGGGCCCATCCAAGAGACCCAGTACTTC.

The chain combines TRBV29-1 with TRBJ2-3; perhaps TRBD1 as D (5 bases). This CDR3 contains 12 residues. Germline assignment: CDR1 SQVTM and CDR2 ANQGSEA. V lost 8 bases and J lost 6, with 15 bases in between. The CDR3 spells CSSGLAADTQYF. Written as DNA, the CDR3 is TGCAGCTCAGGGCTCGCCGCCGATACGCAGTATTTT.

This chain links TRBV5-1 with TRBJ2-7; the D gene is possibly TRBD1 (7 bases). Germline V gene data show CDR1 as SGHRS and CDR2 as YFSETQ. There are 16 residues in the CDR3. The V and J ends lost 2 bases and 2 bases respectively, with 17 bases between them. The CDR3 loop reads CASSLTNRGGTYEQYF. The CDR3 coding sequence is TGCGCCAGCAGCTTAACCAACAGGGGAGGAACCTACGAGCAGTACTTC. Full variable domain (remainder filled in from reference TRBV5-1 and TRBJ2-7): KAGVTQTPRYLIKTRGQQVTLSCSPISGHRSVSWYQQTPGQGLQFLFEYFSETQRNKGNFPGRFSGRQFSNSRSEMNVSTLELGDSALYLCASSLTNRGGTYEQYFGPGTRLTVT.

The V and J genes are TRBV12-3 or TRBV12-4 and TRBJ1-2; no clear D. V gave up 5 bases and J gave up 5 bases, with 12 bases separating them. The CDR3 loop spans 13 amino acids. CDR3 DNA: TGTGCCAGCAGTACAACAGTACGGTATGGCTACACCTTC. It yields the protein CASSTTVRYGYTF.

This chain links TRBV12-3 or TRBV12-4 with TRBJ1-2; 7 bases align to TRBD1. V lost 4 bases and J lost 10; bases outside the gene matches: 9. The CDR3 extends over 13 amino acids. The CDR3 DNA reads TGTGCCAGCAGTTGGGGGACAGAGTGGGTCTACACCTTC. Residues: CASSWGTEWVYTF.

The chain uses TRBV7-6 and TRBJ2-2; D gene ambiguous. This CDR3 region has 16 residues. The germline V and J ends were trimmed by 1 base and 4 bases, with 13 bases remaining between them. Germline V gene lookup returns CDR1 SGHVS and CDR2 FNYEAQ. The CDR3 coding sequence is TGTGCCAGCAGCTTAGGATTATTAAGAGGCACCGGGGAGCTGTTTTTT. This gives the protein CASSLGLLRGTGELFF.

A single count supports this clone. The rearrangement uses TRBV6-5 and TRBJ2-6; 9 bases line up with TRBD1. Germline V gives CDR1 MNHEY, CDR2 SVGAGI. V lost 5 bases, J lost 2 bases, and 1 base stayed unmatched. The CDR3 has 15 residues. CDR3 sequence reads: CASSRDRAGANVLTF. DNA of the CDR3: TGTGCCAGCAGTCGGGACAGGGCTGGGGCCAACGTCCTGACTTTC.

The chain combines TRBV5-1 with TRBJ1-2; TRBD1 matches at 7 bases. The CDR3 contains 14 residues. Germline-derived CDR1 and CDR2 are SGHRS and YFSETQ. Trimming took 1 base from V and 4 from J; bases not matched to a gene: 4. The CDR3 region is CASSLPTGTYGYTF. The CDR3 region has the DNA TGCGCCAGCAGCTTGCCGACAGGGACCTATGGCTACACCTTC.

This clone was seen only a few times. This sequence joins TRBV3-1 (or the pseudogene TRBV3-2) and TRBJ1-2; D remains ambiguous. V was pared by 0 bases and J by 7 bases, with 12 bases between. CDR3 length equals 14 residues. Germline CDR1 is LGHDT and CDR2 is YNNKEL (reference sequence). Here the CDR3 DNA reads TGTGCCAGCAGCCAAGATTTAGGGAATCGTGGCTACACCTTC. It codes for CASSQDLGNRGYTF.

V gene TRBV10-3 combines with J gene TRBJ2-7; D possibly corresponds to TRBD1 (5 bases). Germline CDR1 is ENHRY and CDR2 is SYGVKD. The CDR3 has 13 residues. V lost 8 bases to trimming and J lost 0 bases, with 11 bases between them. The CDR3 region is CAIADSLSYEQYF. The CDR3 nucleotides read TGTGCCATCGCCGACAGCCTCTCCTACGAGCAGTACTTC.

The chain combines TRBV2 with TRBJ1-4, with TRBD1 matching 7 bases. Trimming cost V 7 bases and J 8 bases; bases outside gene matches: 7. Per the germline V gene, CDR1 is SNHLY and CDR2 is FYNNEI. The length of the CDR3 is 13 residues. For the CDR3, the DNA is TGTGCCAGCATCCGACAGGGCGGGGAAAAACTGTTTTTT. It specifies CASIRQGGEKLFF. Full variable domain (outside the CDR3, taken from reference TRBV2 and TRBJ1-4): EPEVTQTPSHQVTQMGQEVILRCVPISNHLYFYWYRQILGQKVEFLVSFYNNEISEKSEIFDDQFSVERPDGSNFTLKIRSTKLEDSAMYFCASIRQGGEKLFFGSGTQLSVL.

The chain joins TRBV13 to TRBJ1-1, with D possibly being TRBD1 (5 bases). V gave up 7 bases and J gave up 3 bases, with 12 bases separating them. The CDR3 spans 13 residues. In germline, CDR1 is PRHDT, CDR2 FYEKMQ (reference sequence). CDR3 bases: TGTGCCAGCATCCCCAGGGAGGACACTGAAGCTTTCTTT. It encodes CASIPREDTEAFF.

CDR3 amino acids: CASSQGKQGSNQPQHF. CDR3 in DNA: TGTGCCAGCAGCCAAGGGAAACAGGGGAGCAATCAGCCCCAGCATTTT. The rearrangement joins TRBV4-2 to TRBJ1-5; 7 bases are a match to TRBD1. CDR1 and CDR2 (germline): LGHNA, YNFKEQ. The V and J ends lost 1 base and 1 base, in that order; junction bases with no gene match: 4. This CDR3 contains 16 residues.

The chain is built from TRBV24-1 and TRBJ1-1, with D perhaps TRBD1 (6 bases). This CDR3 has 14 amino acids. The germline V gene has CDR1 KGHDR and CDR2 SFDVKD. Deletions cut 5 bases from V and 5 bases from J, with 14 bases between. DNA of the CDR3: TGTGCCACCAGTGGGGGGGGGCGCAAGACTGAAGCTTTCTTT. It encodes CATSGGGRKTEAFF.